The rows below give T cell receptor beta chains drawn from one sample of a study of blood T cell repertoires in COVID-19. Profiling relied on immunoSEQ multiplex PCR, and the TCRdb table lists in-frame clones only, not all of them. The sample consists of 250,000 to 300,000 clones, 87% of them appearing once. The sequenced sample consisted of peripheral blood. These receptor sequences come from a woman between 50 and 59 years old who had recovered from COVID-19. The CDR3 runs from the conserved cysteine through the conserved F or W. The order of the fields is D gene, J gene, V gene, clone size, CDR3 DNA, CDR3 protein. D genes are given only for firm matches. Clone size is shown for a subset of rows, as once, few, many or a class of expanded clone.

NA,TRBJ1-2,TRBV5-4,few,TGTGCCAGCAGCTTGGCTCCCGGGAACTATGGCTACACCTTC,CASSLAPGNYGYTF
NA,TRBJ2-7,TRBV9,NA,TGTGCCAGCAGCGTTTCAGGGAACGAGCAGTACTTC,CASSVSGNEQYF
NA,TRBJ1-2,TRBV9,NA,TGTGCCAGCAGCGTAGAGGGGTTTAACTATGGCTACACCTTC,CASSVEGFNYGYTF
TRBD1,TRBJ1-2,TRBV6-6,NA,TGTGCCAGCAGCACTGACAGGGCGCAGCGGTCTGGCTACACCTTC,CASSTDRAQRSGYTF
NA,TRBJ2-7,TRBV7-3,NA,TGTGCCAGCAGCCAATTGGGAGGACTTGAGCAGTACTTC,CASSQLGGLEQYF
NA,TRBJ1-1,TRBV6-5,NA,TGTGCCAGCAGTACCCACCCAGGGGCTGAAGCTTTCTTT,CASSTHPGAEAFF
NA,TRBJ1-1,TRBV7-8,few,TGTGCCAGCAGCTTACGGGAGATGAACACTGAAGCTTTCTTT,CASSLREMNTEAFF
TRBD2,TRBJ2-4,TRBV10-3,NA,TGTGCCATCAACTCAGGGACTAGCGGGAATATTCAGTACTTC,CAINSGTSGNIQYF
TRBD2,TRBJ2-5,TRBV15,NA,TGTGCCACCAGCAGTATCAGCGGGAGGCAAGAGACCCAGTACTTC,CATSSISGRQETQYF
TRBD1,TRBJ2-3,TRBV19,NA,TGTGCCAGTAGTATCCTCCGAGGACAGGGTAGAGATACGCAGTATTTT,CASSILRGQGRDTQYF
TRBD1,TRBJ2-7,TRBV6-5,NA,TGTGCCAGCAGCGCGACAGGGGGGTGGAACGAGCAGTACTTC,CASSATGGWNEQYF
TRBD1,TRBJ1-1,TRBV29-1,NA,TGCAGCGCGGGCGGGGGACAGGGGACGGGCACTGAAGCTTTCTTT,CSAGGGQGTGTEAFF
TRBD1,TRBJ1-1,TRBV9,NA,TGTGCCAGCAGCGGGGACAGGGTTTTAGGAGCTGAAGCTTTCTTT,CASSGDRVLGAEAFF
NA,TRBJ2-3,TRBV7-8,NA,TGTGCCAGCAGCTTATCCGGCTTTCGTAGCAGATATACGCAGTATTTT,CASSLSGFRSRYTQYF
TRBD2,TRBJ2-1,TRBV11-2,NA,TGTGCCAGCAGCCCTCAAAGCGGGGGTATCGGCAATGAGCAGTTCTTC,CASSPQSGGIGNEQFF
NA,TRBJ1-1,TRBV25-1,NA,TGTGCCAGCAGTGAACAGGGGCGTGTTGGAACTGAAGCTTTCTTT,CASSEQGRVGTEAFF
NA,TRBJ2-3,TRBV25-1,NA,TGTGCCAGCATAAATACAGATACGCAGTATTTT,CASINTDTQYF
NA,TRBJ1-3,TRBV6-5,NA,TGTGCCAGCAGGACAACAGGGAAGGCAGACACCATATATTTT,CASRTTGKADTIYF
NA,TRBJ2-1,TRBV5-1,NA,TGCGCCAGCAGCGTACAGGCAGAGTCCTACAATGAGCAGTTCTTC,CASSVQAESYNEQFF
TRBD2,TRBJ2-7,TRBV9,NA,TGTGCCAGCAGCGTCAGTTGGACTAGCGTTTACGAGCAGTACTTC,CASSVSWTSVYEQYF
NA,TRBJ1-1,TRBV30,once,TGTGCCTGCCCGGGACATAAGGCTCGGACTGAAGCTTTCTTT,CACPGHKARTEAFF
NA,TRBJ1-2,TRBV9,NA,TGTGCCAGCGGATTTAATAACCTAGATGGCTACACCTTC,CASGFNNLDGYTF
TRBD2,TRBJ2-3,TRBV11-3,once,TGTGCCAGCAGCGTAGCGGGAGGTGAAGATACGCAGTATTTT,CASSVAGGEDTQYF
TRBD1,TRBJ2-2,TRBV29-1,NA,TGCAGCGTTGGGGGGACAGGGGCAAACACCGGGGAGCTGTTTTTT,CSVGGTGANTGELFF
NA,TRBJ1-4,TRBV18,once,TGTGCCAGCTCACCACAAGCGGGGAGGCTGTTTTTT,CASSPQAGRLFF
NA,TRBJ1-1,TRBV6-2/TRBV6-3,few,TGTGCCAGCAGTTACTGGGGCCTCAACACTGAAGCTTTCTTT,CASSYWGLNTEAFF
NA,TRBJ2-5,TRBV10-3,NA,TGTGCCATCAGTGATTGGGGCGGACAAGAGACCCAGTACTTC,CAISDWGGQETQYF
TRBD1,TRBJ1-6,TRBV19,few,TGTGCCAGTAGCCTTCGACAGGGGCGTTCACCCCTCCACTTT,CASSLRQGRSPLHF
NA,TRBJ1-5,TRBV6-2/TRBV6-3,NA,TGTGCCAGCAGTTACGGCCCGGGGGGGGCGGGCAATCAGCCCCAGCATTTT,CASSYGPGGAGNQPQHF
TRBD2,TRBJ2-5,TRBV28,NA,TGTGCCAGCAGTCCTCCCGTCGGAGCGGGGGGCGGGACCCAGTACTTC,CASSPPVGAGGGTQYF
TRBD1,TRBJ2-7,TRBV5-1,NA,TGCGCCAGCAGCTTGGCCGGGACAGGGACCGAGCAGTACTTC,CASSLAGTGTEQYF
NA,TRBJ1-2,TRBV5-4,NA,TGTGCCAGCAGCAACAATAGGGGCTATGGCTACACCTTC,CASSNNRGYGYTF
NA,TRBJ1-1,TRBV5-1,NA,TGCGCCAGCAGCCCCTCACCAATCGGAGCTAACACTGAAGCTTTCTTT,CASSPSPIGANTEAFF
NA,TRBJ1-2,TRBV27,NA,TGTGCCAGCAGGCCGGTTGGGCAGGGATCTGAATATGGCTACACCTTC,CASRPVGQGSEYGYTF
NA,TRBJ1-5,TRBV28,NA,TGTGCCAGCAGTTTCTGGGGGGGAAGCAATCAGCCCCAGCATTTT,CASSFWGGSNQPQHF
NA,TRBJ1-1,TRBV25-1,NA,TGTGCCAGCAGTGAATGGGGGGGGGCAGGTGAAGCTTTCTTT,CASSEWGGAGEAFF
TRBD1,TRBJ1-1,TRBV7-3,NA,TGTGCCAGCAGCCCATCCGGGACAGATATCACTGAAGCTTTCTTT,CASSPSGTDITEAFF
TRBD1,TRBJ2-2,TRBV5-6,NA,TGTGCCAGCAGCTTGTTAGGGGGCGCGAACACCGGGGAGCTGTTTTTT,CASSLLGGANTGELFF
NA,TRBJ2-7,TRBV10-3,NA,TGTGCCATCAGTACAGGTGGCGAGCAGTACTTC,CAISTGGEQYF
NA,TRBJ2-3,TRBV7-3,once,TGTGCCAGCAGCTTACTTGCGGTCGGTACGGCAGATACGCAGTATTTT,CASSLLAVGTADTQYF
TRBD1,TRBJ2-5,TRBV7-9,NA,TGTGCCAGCAGCGCCCTACCGGGACAGGGGAACCAAGAGACCCAGTACTTC,CASSALPGQGNQETQYF
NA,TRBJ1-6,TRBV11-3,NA,TGTGCCAGCAGCTTAGACGGACAGAATTCACCCCTCCACTTT,CASSLDGQNSPLHF
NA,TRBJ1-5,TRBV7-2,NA,TGTGCCAGCAGCTCTGGAGGAGGGGGGGACCCCCGGCCCCAGCATTTT,CASSSGGGGDPRPQHF
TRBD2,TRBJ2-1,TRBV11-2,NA,TGTGCCAGCAGCTCGAGGACTAGCGGGAAGGACAGGGGGCAGTTCTTC,CASSSRTSGKDRGQFF
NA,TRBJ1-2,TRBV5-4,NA,TGTGCCAGCAGCTTGTTTGGGGGGGCCTATGGCTACACCTTC,CASSLFGGAYGYTF
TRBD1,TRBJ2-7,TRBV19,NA,TGTGCCAGTAGTAACCGGGACAGGAGCTCCTACGAGCAGTACTTC,CASSNRDRSSYEQYF
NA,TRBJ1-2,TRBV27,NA,TGTGCCAGCCGGGGGGTAGGTAATCCGCACTATGGCTACACCTTC,CASRGVGNPHYGYTF
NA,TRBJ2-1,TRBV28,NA,TGTGCCAGCAGCGTTTTTCGGGAGCAGTTCTTC,CASSVFREQFF
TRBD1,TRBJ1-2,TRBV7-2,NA,TGTGCCAGCAGCCGCGGGACAGAAAACTATGGCTACACCTTC,CASSRGTENYGYTF
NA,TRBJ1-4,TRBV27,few,TGTGCCAGCAGTTTATCGGCAGGGAATGAAAAACTGTTTTTT,CASSLSAGNEKLFF
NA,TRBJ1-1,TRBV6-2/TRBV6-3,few,TGTGCCAGCAGTTACGAGGGAGGGAACACTGAAGCTTTCTTT,CASSYEGGNTEAFF
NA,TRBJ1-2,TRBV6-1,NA,TGTGCCAGCAGTGAAGCGCGAGCTAAAGCTAACTATGGCTACACCTTC,CASSEARAKANYGYTF
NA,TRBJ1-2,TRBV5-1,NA,TGCGCCAGCAGCTTGAACGGGGGTATCCTGTCTGGCTACACCTTC,CASSLNGGILSGYTF
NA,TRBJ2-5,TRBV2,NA,TGTGCCAGCGCGAATTTCCAAGAGACCCAGTACTTC,CASANFQETQYF
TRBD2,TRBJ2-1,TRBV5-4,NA,TGTGCCAGCAGCTGGTGGGGGGGTGAGCAGTTCTTC,CASSWWGGEQFF
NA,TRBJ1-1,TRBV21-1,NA,TGTGCCAGCACCACGGGAGGGATCGGGACAGCTTTCTTT,CASTTGGIGTAFF
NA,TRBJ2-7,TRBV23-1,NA,TGCGCCAGCAGTCGAGGGCAGGGGGGCCGCGAGCAGTACTTC,CASSRGQGGREQYF
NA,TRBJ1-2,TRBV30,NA,TGTGCCTGGATCCCGGGACAAGCTAACTATGGCTACACCTTC,CAWIPGQANYGYTF
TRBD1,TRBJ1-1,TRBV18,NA,TGTGCCAGCTCACCACCTACAGGGGTGGACACTGAAGCTTTCTTT,CASSPPTGVDTEAFF
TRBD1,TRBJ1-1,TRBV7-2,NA,TGTGCCAGCAGACGGGACAGATACACTGAAGCTTTCTTT,CASRRDRYTEAFF